The rows below give T cell receptor beta chains drawn from one sample of a study of cytomegalovirus exposure and HLA in healthy donors. Clones were sequenced by immunoSEQ multiplex PCR, and TCRdb holds only the in-frame ones, with some missing. This table holds 90,000 to 100,000 clones, over 65% found once. Sequencing used PBMCs. These receptors came from a man younger than 45 in good health and CMV-seronegative. Both conserved end residues are part of each CDR3. A D gene is named only where the DNA matches it firmly. Where a row states a size, it is once, few, many or the class of an expanded clone; other rows omit it.

>NA|TRBJ1-6|NA|TRBV5-8
CASSLAYGGGAYNSPLHF
TGTGCCAGCAGCTTGGCCTACGGTGGGGGCGCCTATAATTCACCCCTCCACTTT
>NA|TRBJ2-7|NA|TRBV28
CASSFNNYEQYF
TGTGCCAGCAGTTTTAACAACTACGAGCAGTACTTC
>NA|TRBJ1-6|NA|TRBV27
CASSFAGDSPLHF
TGTGCCAGCAGTTTCGCAGGGGATTCACCCCTCCACTTT
>NA|TRBJ2-3|NA|TRBV2
CASSEGLAPSTDTQYF
TGTGCCAGCAGTGAAGGTCTAGCTCCTAGCACAGATACGCAGTATTTT
>TRBD2|TRBJ2-3|NA|TRBV18
CASSLRTSGGTTDTQYF
TGTGCCAGCTCATTACGGACTAGCGGGGGAACCACAGATACGCAGTATTTT
>NA|TRBJ2-5|NA|TRBV30
CAWSVGGAQETQYF
TGTGCCTGGAGTGTAGGGGGGGCCCAAGAGACCCAGTACTTC
>NA|TRBJ2-5|NA|TRBV7-3
CASSLTGAGGGDGETQYF
TGTGCCAGCAGCTTAACGGGGGCAGGGGGAGGCGACGGTGAGACCCAGTACTTC
>TRBD1|TRBJ2-7|NA|TRBV15
CATSRDPRGPYEQYF
TGTGCCACCAGCAGAGACCCCAGGGGGCCCTACGAGCAGTACTTC
>TRBD2|TRBJ2-3|NA|TRBV6-5
CASSYSTSGITDTQYF
TGTGCCAGCAGTTACTCCACTAGCGGGATCACAGATACGCAGTATTTT
>NA|TRBJ1-2|NA|TRBV4-1
CASSQPQGQGYLNGYTF
TGCGCCAGCAGCCAACCGCAGGGCCAGGGGTATCTAAATGGCTACACCTTC
>NA|TRBJ2-2|NA|TRBV6-1
CASSEAEWREHGGELFF
TGTGCCAGCAGTGAAGCGGAATGGCGGGAACATGGCGGGGAGCTGTTTTTT
>NA|TRBJ2-5|NA|TRBV7-9
CSSSHSGLVQETQYF
TGTTCCAGCAGCCACTCGGGACTGGTCCAAGAGACCCAGTACTTC
>TRBD1|TRBJ1-1|NA|TRBV7-6
CASSSRGPSNTEAFF
TGTGCCAGCAGCTCCAGGGGGCCGAGTAACACTGAAGCTTTCTTT
>NA|TRBJ1-2|NA|TRBV28
CASRQTAPYGYTF
TGTGCCAGCAGGCAGACTGCGCCCTATGGCTACACCTTC
>NA|TRBJ1-5|NA|TRBV7-8
CASSLVVGTAVGQPQHF
TGTGCCAGCAGCTTAGTGGTCGGAACAGCCGTGGGTCAGCCCCAGCATTTT
>NA|TRBJ2-5|few|TRBV7-7
CASSLGREQETQYF
TGTGCTAGCAGCTTAGGCCGGGAGCAAGAGACCCAGTACTTC
>NA|TRBJ2-7|NA|TRBV28
CASSSTGILSYEQYF
TGTGCCAGCAGTTCAACAGGGATATTGTCCTACGAGCAGTACTTC
>TRBD2|TRBJ2-5|few|TRBV28
CASSELAGDMETQYF
TGTGCCAGCAGTGAACTAGCGGGAGACATGGAGACCCAGTACTTC
>NA|TRBJ2-7|NA|TRBV27
CASSLSPGLGEQYF
TGTGCCAGCAGTTTATCCCCAGGGTTGGGCGAGCAGTACTTC
>TRBD2|TRBJ2-1|NA|TRBV5-1
CASSPVAGGENEQFF
TGCGCCAGCAGCCCTGTAGCGGGAGGGGAGAATGAGCAGTTCTTC
>NA|TRBJ2-7|once|TRBV29-1
CSVEETGSYEQYF
TGCAGCGTTGAAGAAACAGGTTCCTACGAGCAGTACTTC
>NA|TRBJ1-2|few|TRBV5-4
CASSLPQANYGYTF
TGTGCCAGCAGCTTACCCCAGGCGAACTATGGCTACACCTTC
>NA|TRBJ2-2|NA|TRBV6-4
CASSDGRGDTGELFF
TGTGCCAGCAGTGACGGCAGGGGAGACACCGGGGAGCTGTTTTTT
>NA|TRBJ2-6|NA|TRBV4-1
CASSQARTAGANVLTF
TGCGCCAGCAGCCAAGCCAGAACAGCTGGGGCCAACGTCCTGACTTTC
>NA|TRBJ2-1|NA|TRBV7-3
CASSSLDSSYNEQFF
TGTGCCAGCAGCTCGCTAGACAGCTCCTACAATGAGCAGTTCTTC
>NA|TRBJ2-7|NA|TRBV5-1
CASSRDTYEQYF
TGCGCCAGCAGCCGGGACACATACGAGCAGTACTTC
>TRBD2|TRBJ2-7|NA|TRBV10-3
CAIGLAGSTYEQYF
TGTGCCATCGGGCTAGCGGGGTCTACCTACGAGCAGTACTTC
>NA|TRBJ2-1|NA|TRBV7-3
CASSRVTRPDNEQFF
TGTGCCAGCAGCAGAGTGACTAGACCCGACAATGAGCAGTTCTTC
>TRBD2|TRBJ2-5|NA|TRBV7-3
CASSPSGGGQETQYF
TGTGCCAGCAGCCCGTCGGGGGGAGGGCAAGAGACCCAGTACTTC
>TRBD2|TRBJ2-1|NA|TRBV9
CASSVAPSGSTYNEQFF
TGTGCCAGCAGCGTAGCTCCTAGCGGGAGTACCTACAATGAGCAGTTCTTC
>TRBD1|TRBJ2-5|once|TRBV29-1
CSVTAGGIETQYF
TGCAGCGTAACTGCAGGGGGCATAGAGACCCAGTACTTC
>TRBD2|TRBJ2-3|NA|TRBV4-3
CASSQDSRGGPYTQYF
TGCGCCAGCAGCCAAGATTCACGGGGGGGCCCATATACGCAGTATTTT
>NA|TRBJ2-3|few|TRBV7-3
CASSLTLASHSDTQYF
TGTGCCAGCAGCTTAACCCTAGCTTCCCATTCAGATACGCAGTATTTT
>TRBD1|TRBJ1-2|NA|TRBV19
CASSSRDRNNYGYTF
TGTGCCAGTAGTTCGCGGGACAGGAACAACTATGGCTACACCTTC
>TRBD1|TRBJ2-7|NA|TRBV6-1
CASSERTGTSYEQYF
TGTGCCAGCAGTGAACGGACAGGGACATCCTACGAGCAGTACTTC
>TRBD1|TRBJ1-2|few|TRBV11-1
CASSLLDRGANYGYTF
TGTGCCAGCAGCTTATTGGACAGGGGAGCTAACTATGGCTACACCTTC
>NA|TRBJ2-7|NA|TRBV6-5
CASRRSPFYEQYF
TGTGCCAGCAGGAGGTCCCCTTTCTACGAGCAGTACTTC
>TRBD2|TRBJ2-2|NA|TRBV5-6
CASNPLAGVNTGELFF
TGTGCCAGCAACCCACTAGCGGGAGTGAACACCGGGGAGCTGTTTTTT
>NA|TRBJ2-7|NA|TRBV27
CASSPKPPRQAGASYEQYF
TGTGCCAGCAGTCCAAAGCCCCCTCGACAGGCGGGGGCTTCCTACGAGCAGTACTTC
>NA|TRBJ2-7|NA|TRBV5-1
CASSLSSTSNEQYF
TGCGCCAGCAGCTTGTCGTCGACTAGTAACGAGCAGTACTTC
>TRBD1|TRBJ1-2|few|TRBV6-1
CASKSTTGGIVGYTF
TGTGCCAGCAAAAGTACGACAGGGGGTATCGTCGGCTACACCTTC
>TRBD2|TRBJ2-3|once|TRBV19
CASTMGLAGTDTQYF
TGTGCCAGTACCATGGGACTAGCGGGGACAGATACGCAGTATTTT
>TRBD1|TRBJ1-5|NA|TRBV4-2
CASSQGDRGDQPQHF
TGTGCCAGCAGCCAAGGGGACAGGGGGGATCAGCCCCAGCATTTT
>TRBD1|TRBJ1-2|NA|TRBV9
CASGRGQVGYTF
TGTGCCAGTGGCAGGGGGCAGGTTGGCTACACCTTC
>TRBD2|TRBJ2-2|NA|TRBV2
CASRRGTSGHSGELFF
TGTGCCAGCAGGAGGGGGACTAGCGGACACTCCGGGGAGCTGTTTTTT
>NA|TRBJ1-2|NA|TRBV20-1
CSFERSYGYTF
TGCAGCTTTGAGCGTAGCTATGGCTACACCTTC
>NA|TRBJ1-2|NA|TRBV9
CASSVEGQNYGYTF
TGTGCCAGCAGCGTAGAGGGGCAGAACTATGGCTACACCTTC
>TRBD2|TRBJ2-1|once|TRBV5-1
CASSTGGRRNEQFF
TGCGCCAGCAGTACCGGCGGGAGGCGTAATGAGCAGTTCTTC